A selection of T cell receptor beta chains follows, all from one sample in a study of T cell changes during pregnancy in multiple sclerosis. Generated by immunoSEQ multiplex PCR, the TCRdb table keeps only in-frame clones and is missing some. Of 40,000 to 55,000 clones in the sample, over 75% were seen once. Sample: CD8+ T cells from peripheral blood mononuclear cells, taken in the second trimester of pregnancy. Receptors were obtained from a female donor with multiple sclerosis, enrolled in a pregnancy study. Each CDR3 is given with its conserved first and last residue. Fields, in order: CDR3 protein, CDR3 DNA, V gene, clone size, J gene, D gene. D genes are given only for firm matches. For some rows the clone size is stated as once, few or many, or as a class when expanded; others skip it.

CDR3aa: CASSQVPGQMNTEAFF; CDR3nt: TGTGCCAGCAGCCAAGTCCCGGGACAGATGAACACTGAAGCTTTCTTT; v_gene: TRBV14; abundance: -; j_gene: TRBJ1-1; d_gene: TRBD1
CDR3aa: CASSVVGGAQETQYF; CDR3nt: TGTGCCAGCAGCGTAGTGGGGGGGGCGCAAGAGACCCAGTACTTC; v_gene: TRBV9; abundance: -; j_gene: TRBJ2-5; d_gene: -
CDR3aa: CASSPHGQAVNSPLHF; CDR3nt: TGTGCCAGCAGCCCACATGGACAGGCGGTTAATTCACCCCTCCACTTT; v_gene: TRBV9; abundance: -; j_gene: TRBJ1-6; d_gene: TRBD1
CDR3aa: CASSQGRGQGVNTGELFF; CDR3nt: TGCGCCAGCAGCCAAGGGCGTGGGCAGGGGGTGAACACCGGGGAGCTGTTTTTT; v_gene: TRBV4-1; abundance: -; j_gene: TRBJ2-2; d_gene: TRBD1
CDR3aa: CASSQEEAGGGNEQFF; CDR3nt: TGCGCCAGCAGCCAAGAAGAAGCGGGGGGTGGGAATGAGCAGTTCTTC; v_gene: TRBV4-1; abundance: -; j_gene: TRBJ2-1; d_gene: TRBD2
CDR3aa: CASSSSSGPFDEQFF; CDR3nt: TGTGCCAGCAGCTCCTCTAGCGGCCCTTTTGATGAGCAGTTCTTC; v_gene: TRBV11-2; abundance: -; j_gene: TRBJ2-1; d_gene: TRBD2
CDR3aa: CASSLRDRPYEQYF; CDR3nt: TGTGCCAGCAGCTTAAGGGACAGGCCCTACGAGCAGTACTTC; v_gene: TRBV7-9; abundance: -; j_gene: TRBJ2-7; d_gene: TRBD1
CDR3aa: CASSSRGGGSTDTQYF; CDR3nt: TGTGCCAGCAGCTCCCGAGGCGGGGGGTCCACAGATACGCAGTATTTT; v_gene: TRBV5-4; abundance: -; j_gene: TRBJ2-3; d_gene: TRBD2
CDR3aa: CASSLGGGEQYF; CDR3nt: TGTGCCAGCAGCTTGGGAGGTGGGGAGCAGTACTTC; v_gene: TRBV5-6; abundance: -; j_gene: TRBJ2-7; d_gene: -
CDR3aa: CASTEGQGGYYGYTF; CDR3nt: TGTGCCAGCACCGAAGGACAGGGGGGATACTATGGCTACACCTTC; v_gene: TRBV6-1; abundance: once; j_gene: TRBJ1-2; d_gene: TRBD1
CDR3aa: CASSSVIGTPPEAFF; CDR3nt: TGTGCCAGCAGCTCAGTAATCGGGACACCGCCCGAAGCTTTCTTT; v_gene: TRBV7-9; abundance: -; j_gene: TRBJ1-1; d_gene: -
CDR3aa: CASSAQLAGAYNEQFF; CDR3nt: TGTGCCAGCAGCGCCCAACTAGCGGGGGCCTACAATGAGCAGTTCTTC; v_gene: TRBV7-9; abundance: few; j_gene: TRBJ2-1; d_gene: TRBD2
CDR3aa: CASSQLPATGTENQPQHF; CDR3nt: TGTGCCAGCAGCCAACTCCCAGCTACCGGGACAGAAAATCAGCCCCAGCATTTT; v_gene: TRBV4-2; abundance: -; j_gene: TRBJ1-5; d_gene: TRBD1
CDR3aa: CASSEILIYEQYF; CDR3nt: TGTGCCAGCAGTGAAATTTTAATCTACGAGCAGTACTTC; v_gene: TRBV6-1; abundance: once; j_gene: TRBJ2-7; d_gene: -
CDR3aa: CASSLGEDTEAFF; CDR3nt: TGTGCCAGCAGCTTGGGGGAGGACACTGAAGCTTTCTTT; v_gene: TRBV11-3; abundance: -; j_gene: TRBJ1-1; d_gene: -
CDR3aa: CASSLGGGNEQFF; CDR3nt: TGTGCCAGCAGCTTAGGCGGGGGGAATGAGCAGTTCTTC; v_gene: TRBV13; abundance: -; j_gene: TRBJ2-1; d_gene: TRBD2
CDR3aa: CASSQRTSGGQETQYF; CDR3nt: TGCGCCAGCAGCCAAAGGACTAGCGGGGGACAAGAGACCCAGTACTTC; v_gene: TRBV4-1; abundance: -; j_gene: TRBJ2-5; d_gene: TRBD2
CDR3aa: CASSPRWTGDPISEQFF; CDR3nt: TGTGCCAGCAGCCCTCGATGGACGGGGGACCCAATCAGTGAGCAGTTCTTC; v_gene: TRBV11-3; abundance: -; j_gene: TRBJ2-1; d_gene: -
CDR3aa: CASKIGTGHYEQYF; CDR3nt: TGTGCCAGCAAAATCGGGACAGGGCACTACGAGCAGTACTTC; v_gene: TRBV27; abundance: few; j_gene: TRBJ2-7; d_gene: TRBD1
CDR3aa: CASSLGTRDTQYF; CDR3nt: TGTGCCAGCAGTTTGGGGACTAGAGATACGCAGTATTTT; v_gene: TRBV6-6; abundance: -; j_gene: TRBJ2-3; d_gene: TRBD2
CDR3aa: CASNSQGASEAFF; CDR3nt: TGTGCCAGTAACAGCCAGGGGGCTTCTGAAGCTTTCTTT; v_gene: TRBV19; abundance: -; j_gene: TRBJ1-1; d_gene: TRBD1
CDR3aa: CAWSPSREQYF; CDR3nt: TGTGCCTGGAGTCCCTCTAGGGAGCAGTACTTC; v_gene: TRBV30; abundance: -; j_gene: TRBJ2-7; d_gene: -
CDR3aa: CASSNLRVGGELFF; CDR3nt: TGTGCCAGCAGCAACCTTCGCGTCGGGGGGGAGCTGTTTTTT; v_gene: TRBV5-8; abundance: -; j_gene: TRBJ2-2; d_gene: -
CDR3aa: CASSPGTTAQETQYF; CDR3nt: TGTGCCAGCAGCCCAGGGACTACCGCCCAAGAGACCCAGTACTTC; v_gene: TRBV7-3; abundance: -; j_gene: TRBJ2-5; d_gene: TRBD2
CDR3aa: CASSESGVETEAFF; CDR3nt: TGTGCCAGCAGTGAATCCGGGGTAGAGACTGAAGCTTTCTTT; v_gene: TRBV2; abundance: -; j_gene: TRBJ1-1; d_gene: -
CDR3aa: CSVPTGSSYNEQFF; CDR3nt: TGCAGCGTTCCCACAGGGAGCTCCTACAATGAGCAGTTCTTC; v_gene: TRBV29-1; abundance: -; j_gene: TRBJ2-1; d_gene: -
CDR3aa: CASSANSGVNEQFF; CDR3nt: TGTGCCAGCAGTGCTAATAGCGGGGTCAATGAGCAGTTCTTC; v_gene: TRBV6-1; abundance: -; j_gene: TRBJ2-1; d_gene: TRBD2
CDR3aa: CAWQQGANEKLFF; CDR3nt: TGTGCCTGGCAACAGGGGGCTAATGAAAAACTGTTTTTT; v_gene: TRBV30; abundance: -; j_gene: TRBJ1-4; d_gene: TRBD1
CDR3aa: CASSRIGTATNEKLFF; CDR3nt: TGTGCCAGCAGCCGTATCGGGACAGCAACTAATGAAAAACTGTTTTTT; v_gene: TRBV11-2; abundance: -; j_gene: TRBJ1-4; d_gene: TRBD1
CDR3aa: CASTPSSMNTEAFF; CDR3nt: TGTGCCAGCACTCCATCGAGTATGAACACTGAAGCTTTCTTT; v_gene: TRBV7-6; abundance: -; j_gene: TRBJ1-1; d_gene: -
CDR3aa: CASGQEDGELFF; CDR3nt: TGTGCCAGTGGACAGGAGGACGGGGAGCTGTTTTTT; v_gene: TRBV2; abundance: -; j_gene: TRBJ2-2; d_gene: TRBD1
CDR3aa: CASRAGAGANVLTF; CDR3nt: TGTGCCAGCCGTGCGGGGGCTGGGGCCAACGTCCTGACTTTC; v_gene: TRBV27; abundance: -; j_gene: TRBJ2-6; d_gene: TRBD2
CDR3aa: CASRTGAQETQYF; CDR3nt: TGTGCCAGCAGGACAGGGGCTCAAGAGACCCAGTACTTC; v_gene: TRBV6-1; abundance: -; j_gene: TRBJ2-5; d_gene: TRBD1
CDR3aa: CASSTFGQARNYGYTF; CDR3nt: TGTGCCAGCAGTACATTCGGACAGGCCCGAAACTATGGCTACACCTTC; v_gene: TRBV28; abundance: -; j_gene: TRBJ1-2; d_gene: TRBD1
CDR3aa: CASSLGWGAYEQYF; CDR3nt: TGTGCCAGCAGCTTAGGTTGGGGAGCCTACGAGCAGTACTTC; v_gene: TRBV11-2; abundance: -; j_gene: TRBJ2-7; d_gene: -
CDR3aa: CASSSHATENYGYTF; CDR3nt: TGTGCCAGCAGCTCCCACGCGACAGAGAACTATGGCTACACCTTC; v_gene: TRBV7-9; abundance: -; j_gene: TRBJ1-2; d_gene: -